The present TCR beta chain was sequenced within a study of T cells in localized non-small cell lung cancer (TCRdb year 2020). The study in broad terms: T cell repertoires of 200 to 250 early-stage NSCLC patients were analyzed, with tumors being compared against uninvolved tumor-adjacent lungs. The cohort was made up of approximately 250 treatment-naive NSCLC patients whose localized lung tumors had been resected. Of the NSCLC patients, about 130 were male and roughly 100 were female, and the mean age was approximately 66 years. The investigation overall reported the following: Because multi-region tumor sequencing was not done, intratumor heterogeneity could not be ruled out. Higher T cell density in blood was associated with longer overall survival, whereas higher clonality in adjacent lung was associated with shorter survival. Because the study design was exploratory, TCR variables were selected using unadjusted p-values without false-discovery rate correction. Uninvolved tumor-adjacent lung showed the highest T cell clonality, higher than tumor, which suggests more focused antigenic responses in the uninvolved tumor-adjacent lung. A median of about 53 of the top 100 tumor clones were detected in paired uninvolved adjacent lung, and some 28 of these tumor clones were also found among the top 100 clones of the paired uninvolved adjacent lung.

Notes on this clone: This receptor's antigen is unknown. One base away there is no much larger clone; base qualities are not given.

Including the terminal cysteine and phenylalanine, the CDR3 comprises 15 residues. Only the CDR3 DNA stays, 45 bases, in frame from base 1. V loses 4 bases at its end and J loses 5 bases; junction bases beyond the gene matches: 5. Sequences SGHTA (CDR1) and FQGNSA (CDR2) are obtained from the germline V gene. At diagnosis, peripheral blood, uninvolved tumor-adjacent lung and tumor were collected and were preserved as a mix of fresh-frozen and FFPE material. For TCR repertoire profiling, blood samples were analyzed as peripheral blood mononuclear cells. The immunoSEQ Assay was used to sequence TCR beta CDR3 regions from DNA. In the source study's methods: T cell density was computed as TCR beta template counts normalized to usable DNA estimated by amplifying housekeeping genes. Richness was estimated with the preseqR package, extrapolating to 400,000 templates for PBMC samples and 120,000 templates for tissue samples. Clonality was calculated as one minus Pielou's evenness. Differential abundance testing on productive amino-acid clonotypes, with a minimum total count of 5 and an alpha of 0.1, was used to identify tissue-enriched TCRs. The Jaccard Index and the Morisita Overlap Index were used to measure repertoire overlap between compartments. GLIPH grouped TCR beta CDR3s together with public tetramer-defined viral CDR3s, and a viral motif had to include at least three viral sequences and also show V-gene enrichment. This immuneACCESS table, as held by TCRdb, lists in-frame sequences with V and J called but not all clones. Of the missing ones, under half trace to an unresolved V gene in checked studies; the others have no known cause. V, J and clone size were drawn from that table, and D and trimming were deduced from the DNA. For this sample there are some 64,000 clones; roughly 80% appear just once. The ten largest clones capture about 4.5% of the sample.

The sequence was obtained from a man aged 40 to 70 with stage II lung adenocarcinoma. The sequencing used PBMCs, collected before any cancer treatment. The sequence is built from TRBV7-2 and TRBJ2-5; 12 central nucleotides agree with TRBD2. The CDR3 region: CASSSRLAGVETQYF. The DNA is as follows: TGTGCCAGCAGCTCCCGACTAGCGGGAGTCGAGACCCAGTACTTC.